The source of this TCR beta chain is a study of blood T cell repertoires in COVID-19. Participants, about 18 to 90 years old, spanned around 26 US areas. Participants' reported clinical history set cohort assignment. The V and J ends lost 0 bases and 14 bases respectively, with 19 bases between them. Germline lookup yields CDR1 SGHTA and CDR2 FQGNSA. The CDR3 spans 15 residues. Authors' processing steps: Using reference gene primer amplification, nucleated cell counts were estimated. TCRdb keeps only in-frame clones here, not all; method: immunoSEQ multiplex PCR. V and J calls and clone size are as listed in that table; D and trimming were resolved from the DNA. The data hold 250,000 to 350,000 clones, with just under 90% observed a single time.

Sequenced: PBMCs or T cells enriched from blood (not recorded which). The source is a woman in her forties or fifties who had been exposed to COVID-19. This chain connects TRBV7-2 to TRBJ1-4; no firm D call. For the CDR3, the DNA is TGTGCCAGCAGCTTAGCGAACGGAGGCCGAGCCGTGCTGTTTTTT. It encodes CASSLANGGRAVLFF.